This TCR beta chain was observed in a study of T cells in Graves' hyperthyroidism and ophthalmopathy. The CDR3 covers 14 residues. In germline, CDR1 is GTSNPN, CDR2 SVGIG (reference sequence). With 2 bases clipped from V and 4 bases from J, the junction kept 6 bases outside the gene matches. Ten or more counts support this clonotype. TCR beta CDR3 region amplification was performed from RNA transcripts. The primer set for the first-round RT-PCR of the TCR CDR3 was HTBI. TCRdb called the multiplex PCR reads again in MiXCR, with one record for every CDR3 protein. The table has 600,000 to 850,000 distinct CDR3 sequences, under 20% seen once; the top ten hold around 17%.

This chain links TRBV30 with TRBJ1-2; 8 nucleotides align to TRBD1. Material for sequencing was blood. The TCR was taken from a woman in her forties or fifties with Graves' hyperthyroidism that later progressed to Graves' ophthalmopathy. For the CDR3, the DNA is TGTGCCTGGAGTCCGGACAGGGCTGGCTATGGCTACACCTTC. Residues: CAWSPDRAGYGYTF.